This entry lists 3 T cell receptor beta chains sequenced from one sample in a study of radiation and T cells in renal cell carcinoma. Described time point: blood 4 weeks post-SBRT, at nephrectomy. Sample treatment: 15 Gy SBRT to primary tumor, nephrectomy 4 weeks later. Libraries were prepared by immunoSEQ multiplex PCR; TCRdb keeps only in-frame clonotypes and omits some of them. The sample includes 150,000 to 200,000 clones, 88% of them seen just once. The material sequenced was blood, taken from a patient whose treatment included radiotherapy and nephrectomy. These receptors came from a woman between 50 and 59 years old with renal cell carcinoma.

This clone is a singleton in its sample. The chain links TRBV11-2 to TRBJ2-2; D is perhaps TRBD2 (6 bases). Trimming removed 5 bases at V and 3 bases at J, with 13 bases between. The CDR3 extends over 15 amino acids. The germline V gene encodes CDR1 SGHAT and CDR2 FQNNGV. CDR3 protein: CASSPGLMDTGELFF. The CDR3 nucleotides are TGTGCCAGCAGCCCGGGACTTATGGACACCGGGGAGCTGTTTTTT.

The chain couples TRBV20-1 to TRBJ1-2, with unresolved D. CDR3 length: 11 amino acids. V dropped 6 bases and J dropped 4 bases, with 9 bases sitting between them. Germline loops: CDR1 DFQATT, CDR2 SNEGSKA (reference sequence). CDR3 nucleotide sequence: TGCAGTGCCATAGCTTCCTATGGCTACACCTTC. Its protein product is CSAIASYGYTF.

The rearrangement uses TRBV30 and TRBJ1-3, with D hard to call. The V and J ends lost 1 base and 0 bases respectively, with 13 bases between them. CDR1 and CDR2 from the germline V gene are GTSNPN and SVGIG (reference sequence). This CDR3 is 16 amino acids long. This chain's CDR3 is CAWSGGFAASGNTIYF. The CDR3 DNA reads as TGTGCCTGGAGTGGAGGGTTTGCTGCCTCTGGAAACACCATATATTTT.